This passage covers 14 T cell receptor beta chains from one sample sequenced in a study of T cells in Graves' hyperthyroidism and ophthalmopathy (dated by TCRdb to about 2019). Library preparation was by multiplex PCR. Sequencing was performed on an Illumina HiSeq 2000. TCR beta CDR3 regions were amplified from RNA transcripts. The TCR CDR3 was subjected to a first round of RT-PCR using the HTBI primer set and the Qiagen OneStep RT-PCR kit. TCRdb reprocessing: public reads trimmed at Q25 with fastp, clones called with MiXCR, in-frame beta chains kept. CDR3 protein duplicates are merged, each entry listing the most common genes and DNA. This sample gives hundreds of thousands of distinct CDR3 sequences in total; roughly 15% of them show up just once. 14% of the sample goes to the ten largest clones. The sequencing input was blood. The receptors here all came from a woman in her forties with Graves' hyperthyroidism.

For this clonotype: The CDR3 does not end in the conserved phenylalanine or tryptophan, so this is likely a read error. This chain links TRBV18 with TRBJ2-7, with TRBD2 matching 12 bases. The CDR3 sequence is 18 residues long. The germline V gene encodes CDR1 KGHSH and CDR2 LQKENI. The V and J ends lost 4 bases and 0 bases, in that order; junction bases with no gene match: 10. The CDR3 here is CASSLRSSTSGSSYEQYL. The CDR3, as DNA: TGTGCCAGCTCACTACGATCTTCGACTAGCGGGAGCTCCTACGAGCAGTACTTG.

This clonotype was seen ten or more times. The chain couples TRBV11-2 to TRBJ2-1, with TRBD2 matching 10 bases. The V segment lost 5 bases and the J segment 2 bases; nucleotides outside the gene matches: 6. The CDR3 has 16 amino acids. The germline V gene has CDR1 SGHAT and CDR2 FQNNGV. The CDR3 sequence: CASSTGTSVTYNEQFF. CDR3 DNA sequence: TGTGCCAGCAGCACAGGGACTAGCGTGACCTACAATGAGCAGTTCTTC.

The chain combines TRBV6-2 or TRBV6-3 with TRBJ2-2; D not certain. With 4 bases removed from V and 5 bases from J, the gap between germline ends came to 8 bases. The CDR3 length is 13 residues. Germline V gene data show CDR1 as MNHEY and CDR2 as SVGEGT. The CDR3 nucleotides are TGTGCCAGCAGTTCCTGGGAAACCGGGGAGCTGTTTTTT. It yields the protein CASSSWETGELFF.

At least ten counts were recorded for this clonotype. V gene TRBV2 combines with J gene TRBJ2-7; D perhaps matches TRBD2 (6 bases). Germline CDR1 reads SNHLY; CDR2 reads FYNNEI. CDR3 size: 14 residues. The V gene lost 0 bases and the J gene lost 7 bases, with 13 bases spanning the gap. The CDR3 bases are TGTGCCAGCAGTGAAGCGCCGGGAGTGGATGAGCAGTACTTC. Protein: CASSEAPGVDEQYF.

This clonotype was counted many times. V gene TRBV7-2 combines with J gene TRBJ1-1; D is ambiguous. CDR3 length: 14 amino acids. Trimming took 5 bases from V and 0 from J, leaving 10 bases between them. Germline CDR1 reads SGHTA; CDR2 reads FQGNSA. The CDR3 sequence is CASSPQFLNTEAFF. CDR3 DNA: TGTGCCAGCAGCCCACAGTTTCTGAACACTGAAGCTTTCTTT.

This clonotype was counted ten times or more. The junction does not match germline at one end; this may be a read error. The rearrangement uses TRBV10-1 and TRBJ2-7, with 8 positions matching TRBD2. Germline V gene sequence: CDR1 WNHNN, CDR2 SYGVQD (reference sequence). CDR3 size: 14 residues. The DNA for the CDR3 is TGTGCCAGCAGTGCGGGGGGTAGCTCCTACGAGCAGTACTTC. As protein: CASSAGGSSYEQYF.

This chain uses TRBV28 with TRBJ2-2; D is possibly TRBD2 (5 bases). V lost 6 bases to trimming and J lost 0 bases, with 11 bases between them. The CDR3 loop spans 15 amino acids. CDR1 and CDR2 from the germline V gene are MDHEN and SYDVKM. The CDR3, as DNA: TGTGCCAGCAGAAGCGGAGGAACGAACACCGGGGAGCTGTTTTTT. This gives the protein CASRSGGTNTGELFF.

This clonotype was detected many times. The chain joins TRBV6-1 to TRBJ2-1, with 9 nucleotides matching TRBD1. There are 16 residues in the CDR3. Germline assignment: CDR1 MNHNS and CDR2 SASEGT. J gave up 0 bases and V 7 bases, and 7 bases lay outside the gene matches. CDR3 residues: CASKGTGPASYNEQFF. The CDR3 DNA follows: TGTGCCAGCAAAGGGACAGGGCCCGCCTCCTACAATGAGCAGTTCTTC.

In its sample, this clonotype was seen many times. J is TRBJ2-3 and V is TRBV7-3; 7 nucleotides line up with TRBD2. The CDR3 totals 16 residues. V dropped 2 bases and J dropped 2; count of bases not matched to a gene: 7. Per germline, CDR1 SGHTA and CDR2 FQGTGA. The CDR3 sequence: CASSLWGGTPTDTQYF. DNA of the CDR3: TGTGCCAGCAGCTTATGGGGGGGGACGCCCACAGATACGCAGTATTTT.

This clonotype was seen at least ten times. The genes are TRBV10-3 and TRBJ2-5, with 9 bases aligning to TRBD2. The trim removed 1 base at V and 5 bases at J, leaving 8 bases unmatched. The CDR3 totals 16 residues. Germline loops: CDR1 ENHRY, CDR2 SYGVKD. CDR3 DNA sequence: TGTGCCATCAGTGAGTTAGGGCTAGCGGGAACTGAGACCCAGTACTTC. It yields the protein CAISELGLAGTETQYF.

The sample holds many counts of this clonotype. The chain links TRBV28 to TRBJ2-3; tentatively, D is TRBD2 (5 bases). The germline V gene has CDR1 MDHEN and CDR2 SYDVKM. The CDR3 has 15 amino acids. Deletions cut 3 bases from V and 2 bases from J, with 12 bases between. This CDR3 is CASSLPSGLTDTQYF. The DNA for the CDR3 is TGTGCCAGCAGTTTGCCGAGCGGCCTCACAGATACGCAGTATTTT.

This clonotype came up many times. The chain couples TRBV12-3 or TRBV12-4 to TRBJ2-3; D is possibly TRBD1 or TRBD2 (6 bases each). This CDR3 spans 16 amino acids. V was cut by 0 bases and J by 1 base, with 11 bases left in between. The CDR3 DNA reads as TGTGCCAGCAGTTTAGCGCGAGGGGGGCGCACAGATACGCAGTATTTT. Translated, it gives CASSLARGGRTDTQYF.

The chain uses TRBV28 and TRBJ1-2; 11 nucleotides match TRBD1. V was pared by 1 base and J by 13 bases, with 11 bases of the junction left unmatched. Germline V gene sequence: CDR1 MDHEN, CDR2 SYDVKM. The CDR3 has 15 residues. As DNA, the CDR3 is TGTGCCAGCAGTTTATTGAGGACAGGGGGCCCCGGCACCACCTTC. This codes for CASSLLRTGGPGTTF.

This clonotype came up a few times. The V and J genes are TRBV29-1 and TRBJ2-1, with a weak D call TRBD1 (6 bases). Germline V gene data show CDR1 as SQVTM and CDR2 as ANQGSEA. The CDR3 runs 15 residues. Trimming took 5 bases from V and 3 from J, leaving 17 bases between them. The CDR3 is CSVPLGGAGYNEQFF. The CDR3 DNA follows: TGCAGCGTTCCTCTAGGGGGTGCGGGCTACAATGAGCAGTTCTTC.